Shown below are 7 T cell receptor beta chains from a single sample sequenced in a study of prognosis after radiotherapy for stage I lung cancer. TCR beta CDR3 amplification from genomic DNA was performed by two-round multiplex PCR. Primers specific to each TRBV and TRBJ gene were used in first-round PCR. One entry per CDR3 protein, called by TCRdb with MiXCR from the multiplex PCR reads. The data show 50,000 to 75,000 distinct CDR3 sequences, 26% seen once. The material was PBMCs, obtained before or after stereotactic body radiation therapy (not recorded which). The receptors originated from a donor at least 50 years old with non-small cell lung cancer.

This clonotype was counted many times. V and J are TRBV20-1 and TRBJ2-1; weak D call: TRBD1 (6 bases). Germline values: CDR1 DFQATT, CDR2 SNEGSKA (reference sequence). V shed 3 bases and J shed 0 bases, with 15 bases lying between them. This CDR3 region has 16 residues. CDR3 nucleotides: TGCAGTGCTAGGTTTTTGGGGGCCCGCTCCTACAATGAGCAGTTCTTC. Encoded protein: CSARFLGARSYNEQFF.

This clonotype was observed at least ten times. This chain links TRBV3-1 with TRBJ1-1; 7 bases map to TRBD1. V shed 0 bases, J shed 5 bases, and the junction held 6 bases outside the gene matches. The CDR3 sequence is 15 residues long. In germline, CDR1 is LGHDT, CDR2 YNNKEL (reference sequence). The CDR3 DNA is TGTGCCAGCAGCCAAGAACCAGGGGGAAGAACTGAAGCTTTCTTT. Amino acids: CASSQEPGGRTEAFF.

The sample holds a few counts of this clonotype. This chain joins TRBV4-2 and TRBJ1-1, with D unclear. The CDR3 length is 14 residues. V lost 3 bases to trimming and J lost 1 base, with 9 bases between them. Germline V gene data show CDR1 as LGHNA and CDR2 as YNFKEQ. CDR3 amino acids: CASSHTDRNTEAFF. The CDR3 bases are TGTGCCAGCAGCCACACGGACCGGAACACTGAAGCTTTCTTT.

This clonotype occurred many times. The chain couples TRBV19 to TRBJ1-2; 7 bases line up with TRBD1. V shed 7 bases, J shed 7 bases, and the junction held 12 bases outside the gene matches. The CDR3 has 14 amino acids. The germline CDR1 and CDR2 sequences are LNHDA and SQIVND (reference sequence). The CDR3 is CASKLTGIYGGYTF. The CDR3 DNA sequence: TGTGCCAGTAAGCTGACAGGGATATATGGTGGCTACACCTTC.

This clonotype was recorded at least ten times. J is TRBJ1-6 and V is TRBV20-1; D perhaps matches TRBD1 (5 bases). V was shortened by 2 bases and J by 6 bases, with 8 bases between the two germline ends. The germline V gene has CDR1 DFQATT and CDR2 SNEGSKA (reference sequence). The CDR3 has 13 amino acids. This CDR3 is CSARQGLNSPLHF. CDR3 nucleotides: TGCAGTGCTAGACAGGGCCTTAATTCACCCCTCCACTTT.

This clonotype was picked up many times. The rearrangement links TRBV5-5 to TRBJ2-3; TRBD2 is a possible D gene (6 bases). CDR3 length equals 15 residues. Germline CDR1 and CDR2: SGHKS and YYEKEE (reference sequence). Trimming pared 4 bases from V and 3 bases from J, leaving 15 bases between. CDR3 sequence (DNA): TGTGCCAGCAGCGATGGGGGTCGGGGGACAGATACGCAGTATTTT. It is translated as CASSDGGRGTDTQYF.

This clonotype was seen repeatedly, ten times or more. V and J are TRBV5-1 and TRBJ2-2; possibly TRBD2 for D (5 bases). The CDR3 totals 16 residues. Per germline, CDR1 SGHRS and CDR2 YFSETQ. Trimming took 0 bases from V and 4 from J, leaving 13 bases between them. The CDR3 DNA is TGCGCCAGCAGCTTGGCTCGGCTAGCAGTCACCGGGGAGCTGTTTTTT. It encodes CASSLARLAVTGELFF.